The 14 T cell receptor beta chains presented below share a single source sample, sequenced in a study of Ad26.COV2.S vaccination and SARS-CoV-2 variants. The treatment denotes: some 20 received Ad26.COV2.S at low or high dose, single or two shots; 5 received placebo; per-sample allocation not given. Repertoires come from day 63 after the first vaccine or placebo injection. The protocol was immunoSEQ multiplex PCR, while the TCRdb copy is restricted to in-frame clones and leaves out a portion. The profile shows around 340,000 clones, around nine tenths of them singletons. Sample: peripheral blood, taken in a trial of Ad26.COV2.S vaccine versus placebo. The receptors come from a person aged 18 to 65 who received the Ad26.COV2.S COVID-19 vaccine or a placebo.

The chain links TRBV19 to TRBJ2-1; TRBD2 matches at 10 bases. After removal of 1 base from V and 4 bases from J, the junction contained 7 bases not matched to a gene. This CDR3 is 17 amino acids long. Per the germline V gene, CDR1 is LNHDA and CDR2 is SQIVND (reference sequence). As DNA, the CDR3 is TGTGCCAGTAGTATAGCGTTCGGGACTAGCGATTACAATGAGCAGTTCTTC. Its translation: CASSIAFGTSDYNEQFF.

This clone was counted only a few times. The chain is built from TRBV15 and TRBJ2-2; D is perhaps TRBD1 (6 bases). Trimming took off 3 bases at V and 4 bases at J, with 15 bases between the two ends. Per the germline V gene, CDR1 is LNHNV and CDR2 is YYDKDF (reference sequence). There are 16 residues in the CDR3. In DNA form, the CDR3 reads TGTGCCACCAGCAGGTACAGGGTTGAGAGCACCGGGGAGCTGTTTTTT. This encodes CATSRYRVESTGELFF.

The chain employs TRBV5-1 and TRBJ2-1; D is possibly TRBD1 (6 bases). This CDR3 is 16 amino acids long. V was pared by 0 bases and J by 8 bases, with 18 bases between. Germline CDR1 is SGHRS and CDR2 is YFSETQ. The CDR3 nucleotides read TGCGCCAGCAGCTTGGCCCGCGACAGGATCGAAGATGAGCAGTTCTTC. Its translation is CASSLARDRIEDEQFF.

This sequence joins TRBV6-5 and TRBJ2-7, with D perhaps matching TRBD1 (5 bases). The length of the CDR3 is 13 residues. Looked up from germline, CDR1 is MNHEY and CDR2 is SVGAGI. The V end lost 2 bases, the J end lost 4 bases, and 9 bases lay between the germline ends. The CDR3 nucleotides are TGTGCCAGCAGTTACGGGGCCCCTTACGAGCAGTACTTC. Its protein product is CASSYGAPYEQYF.

Here the CDR3 reads CASSRAGTGGPAFF. CDR3 coding DNA: TGTGCCAGCAGCCGTGCCGGGACAGGGGGGCCAGCTTTCTTT. The rearrangement links TRBV5-6 to TRBJ1-1; 11 bases are shared with TRBD1. The V gene end was trimmed by 4 bases and the J gene end by 10 bases; junction bases not matched to a gene: 9. The CDR3 runs 14 residues. The germline CDR1 and CDR2 sequences are SGHDT and YYEEEE. Together with reference TRBV5-6 and TRBJ1-1, the CDR3 gives the full variable domain: DAGVTQSPTHLIKTRGQQVTLRCSPKSGHDTVSWYQQALGQGPQFIFQYYEEEERQRGNFPDRFSGHQFPNYSSELNVNALLLGDSALYLCASSRAGTGGPAFFGQGTRLTVV.

This clone has just a few counts. Here the CDR3 DNA reads TGTGCCAGTAGCCGGGACAGGGACTCTCAGGGCAATCAGCCCCAGCATTTT. Protein sequence: CASSRDRDSQGNQPQHF. This chain links TRBV19 with TRBJ1-5, with 9 bases lining up with TRBD1. In germline, CDR1 is LNHDA, CDR2 SQIVND (reference sequence). V shed 6 bases, J shed 2 bases, and the junction held 11 bases outside the gene matches. This CDR3 is 17 amino acids long.

The CDR3 here is CASSTGLAGWSSYNEQFF. The CDR3 bases are TGTGCCAGCAGCACGGGACTAGCGGGGTGGAGCTCCTACAATGAGCAGTTCTTC. The genes are TRBV5-6 and TRBJ2-1; 13 bases match TRBD2. This CDR3 region has 18 residues. V lost 4 bases to trimming and J lost 0 bases; unmatched junction nucleotides: 7. CDR1 is SGHDT and CDR2 is YYEEEE in the germline V gene. Full variable domain (missing parts from reference TRBV5-6 and TRBJ2-1): DAGVTQSPTHLIKTRGQQVTLRCSPKSGHDTVSWYQQALGQGPQFIFQYYEEEERQRGNFPDRFSGHQFPNYSSELNVNALLLGDSALYLCASSTGLAGWSSYNEQFFGPGTRLTVL.

The chain recombines TRBV2 with TRBJ1-1, with TRBD1 identical over 7 bases. Looked up from germline, CDR1 is SNHLY and CDR2 is FYNNEI. Germline trimming cut 6 bases from V and 9 bases from J; bases unmatched to any gene: 13. CDR3 length: 14 amino acids. CDR3 DNA: TGTGCCAGCAGACAACCTGGACAGGAGGCAAAAGCTTTCTTT. This translates into CASRQPGQEAKAFF.

This clone showed up just once. The chain carries TRBV13 and TRBJ2-1; D gene unclear. Germline V lookup: CDR1 PRHDT, CDR2 FYEKMQ (reference sequence). V lost 0 bases to trimming and J lost 10 bases, with 10 bases between them. The length of the CDR3 is 13 residues. Written as DNA, the CDR3 is TGTGCCAGCAGCTTAGGCCAGTCACGCGAGCAGTTCTTC. Protein sequence: CASSLGQSREQFF.

This chain uses TRBV2 with TRBJ1-4; 11 bases line up with TRBD1. This CDR3 is built from 15 residues. V shed 6 bases and J 0 bases; nucleotides not matched to a gene: 0. Germline V lookup: CDR1 SNHLY, CDR2 FYNNEI. The CDR3 reads CASRGQGATNEKLFF. In DNA form, the CDR3 reads TGTGCCAGCAGGGGACAGGGGGCAACTAATGAAAAACTGTTTTTT.

The sample holds many counts of this clone. The chain has TRBV5-1 and TRBJ2-2; D uncertain. Germline CDR1 reads SGHRS; CDR2 reads YFSETQ. Trimming stripped 0 bases from V and 6 bases from J, with 15 bases between. This CDR3 spans 16 amino acids. The CDR3 bases are TGCGCCAGCAGCTTGGCGACGGTGGGTTCGTCCGGGGAGCTGTTTTTT. Translated: CASSLATVGSSGELFF.

The chain couples TRBV24-1 to TRBJ2-5; a possible D gene is TRBD1 (6 bases). Trimming shortened V by 3 bases and J by 3 bases, and 13 bases separated the two germline ends. This CDR3 has 15 amino acids. Germline V lookup: CDR1 KGHDR, CDR2 SFDVKD. The chain's CDR3 is CATSDPRTVEETQYF. The CDR3 DNA sequence: TGTGCCACCAGTGATCCTCGGACAGTCGAAGAGACCCAGTACTTC.

V is TRBV6-6 and J is TRBJ1-5; 8 bases are a match to TRBD1. The V gene end was trimmed by 6 bases and the J gene end by 5 bases; junction bases not matched to a gene: 9. CDR1 is MNHNY, CDR2 SVGAGI, per germline (reference sequence). The length of the CDR3 is 15 residues. CDR3 bases: TGTGCCAGCAGCAGAGACAGGGGAGTAGATCAGCCCCAGCATTTT. It translates to CASSRDRGVDQPQHF.

V gene TRBV27 combines with J gene TRBJ1-2; D remains unclear. The CDR3 length is 14 residues. The germline CDR1 and CDR2 sequences are MNHEY and SMNVEV (reference sequence). Trimming shortened V by 6 bases and J by 8 bases, and 19 bases separated the two germline ends. In DNA, the CDR3 is TGTGCCAGCAGCACCATTGGAGGCGTGGGAGGCTACACCTTC. Its protein is CASSTIGGVGGYTF.